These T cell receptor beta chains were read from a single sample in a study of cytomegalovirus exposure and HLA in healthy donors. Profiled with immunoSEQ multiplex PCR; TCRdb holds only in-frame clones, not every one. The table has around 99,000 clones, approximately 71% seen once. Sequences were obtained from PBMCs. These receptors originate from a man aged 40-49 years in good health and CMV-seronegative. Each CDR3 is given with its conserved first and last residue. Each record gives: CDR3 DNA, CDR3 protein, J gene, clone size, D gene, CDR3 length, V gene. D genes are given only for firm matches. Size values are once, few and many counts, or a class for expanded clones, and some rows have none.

TGTGCCAGCAGCCGTCCGGGACAGGGGGGAAATTCACCCCTCCACTTT | CASSRPGQGGNSPLHF | TRBJ1-6 | . | TRBD1 | 16 | TRBV5-4
TGTGCCACCTCCCGAGGGTCTAAAGCTTTCTTT | CATSRGSKAFF | TRBJ1-1 | . | . | 11 | TRBV6-5
TGTGCCAGCAGTTCCCAAGGGGGTAATGAAAAACTGTTTTTT | CASSSQGGNEKLFF | TRBJ1-4 | . | . | 14 | TRBV6-5
TGTGCCAGTAGTATAGAGCCGCGGGCTAACTATGGCTACACCTTC | CASSIEPRANYGYTF | TRBJ1-2 | few | . | 15 | TRBV19
TGTGCCAGCAGCTCTCGGACTAGCTTGGATACGCAGTATTTT | CASSSRTSLDTQYF | TRBJ2-3 | . | TRBD2 | 14 | TRBV5-4
TGCGCCAGCAGCTTGGAAGCGCTGAACACCGGGGAGCTGTTTTTT | CASSLEALNTGELFF | TRBJ2-2 | . | . | 15 | TRBV5-1
TGTGCCAGCACGACGGGGGAAAGCACAGATACGCAGTATTTT | CASTTGESTDTQYF | TRBJ2-3 | . | . | 14 | TRBV6-5
TGCGCCAGCAGCTTTGGAGTAGGGGCCCGCACAGATACGCAGTATTTT | CASSFGVGARTDTQYF | TRBJ2-3 | . | . | 16 | TRBV5-1
TGTGCCAGCAGCTTGGGAAGAACAGGGTACGAGCAGTACTTC | CASSLGRTGYEQYF | TRBJ2-7 | . | . | 14 | TRBV5-4
TGTGCCACCAGCAGCGCCGGAATCTGGGGAGCCACTGAAGCTTTCTTT | CATSSAGIWGATEAFF | TRBJ1-1 | . | . | 16 | TRBV15
TGCGCCAGCAGCCAAGACACGGGTCAGCCCCAGCATTTT | CASSQDTGQPQHF | TRBJ1-5 | few | . | 13 | TRBV4-3
TGTGCCAGCTCATCTAGCGGGGGGCGCTCCTACGAGCAGTACTTC | CASSSSGGRSYEQYF | TRBJ2-7 | . | TRBD2 | 15 | TRBV18
TGTGCCAGCAGCTTACAAAGGGGGCCCCAATCCCCTCTCCACTTT | CASSLQRGPQSPLHF | TRBJ1-6 | few | TRBD1 | 15 | TRBV7-2
TGTGCCAGTAGTCTAACAGGTTACAATCAGCCCCAGCATTTT | CASSLTGYNQPQHF | TRBJ1-5 | . | . | 14 | TRBV19
TGCGCCAGCAGCTTTTGGACAGGGAAGGCTAACTATGGCTACACCTTC | CASSFWTGKANYGYTF | TRBJ1-2 | . | TRBD1 | 16 | TRBV5-1
TGCAGCGTTTATCCAGGGCACACTGAAGCTTTCTTT | CSVYPGHTEAFF | TRBJ1-1 | . | . | 12 | TRBV29-1
TGTGCCAGCAGTATTACCTACGAGCAGTACTTC | CASSITYEQYF | TRBJ2-7 | . | . | 11 | TRBV2
TGTGCCAGCAGCTTTGGACAGGGCGCAAGCAATCAGCCCCAGCATTTT | CASSFGQGASNQPQHF | TRBJ1-5 | . | TRBD1 | 16 | TRBV7-2
TGTGCCAGCAGTTTCCTAGGCGGAGGCAATGAGCAGTTCTTC | CASSFLGGGNEQFF | TRBJ2-1 | . | . | 14 | TRBV27
TGCGCCAGCAGCCAAGTAGGCCAGGGGAACTATGGCTACACCTTC | CASSQVGQGNYGYTF | TRBJ1-2 | few | . | 15 | TRBV4-3
TGTGCCAGCGGCGAGGGTTTTGCTAAAGAGACCCAGTACTTC | CASGEGFAKETQYF | TRBJ2-5 | few | . | 14 | TRBV7-2
TGCACCAGCAGCCAACACAGGGGTTCGGGAAACACCATATATTTT | CTSSQHRGSGNTIYF | TRBJ1-3 | . | . | 15 | TRBV1
TGTGCCAGCAGTCGTCAGACAGGGGTGGGAGAAAAACTGTTTTTT | CASSRQTGVGEKLFF | TRBJ1-4 | . | TRBD1 | 15 | TRBV7-2
TGCAGCGCCGGCAGGATGACTAGCGGGGGTGAGCAGTTCTTC | CSAGRMTSGGEQFF | TRBJ2-1 | . | TRBD2 | 14 | TRBV29-1
TGTGCCAGCAGCCGGGGGGCAGGGGCGGTGGGGGAGCTGTTTTTT | CASSRGAGAVGELFF | TRBJ2-2 | . | . | 15 | TRBV5-4
TGTGCCAGCAGCTCTTCCTACAGGGATGTTGACTACGAGCAATACTTC | CASSSSYRDVDYEQYF | TRBJ2-7 | . | . | 16 | TRBV7-6
TGCGCCAGCAGCCAAGTCGGGGCGGGGGAAGCTTTCTTT | CASSQVGAGEAFF | TRBJ1-1 | . | . | 13 | TRBV4-3
TGCGCCAGCAGCGCTGGCCCCGGGGATACGCAGTATTTT | CASSAGPGDTQYF | TRBJ2-3 | once | . | 13 | TRBV5-1
TGCAGCGTTGTAAGTGCAGGGGTAAACTATGGCTACACCTTC | CSVVSAGVNYGYTF | TRBJ1-2 | . | . | 14 | TRBV29-1
TGCGCCAGCAGCCAAGATAGAGTCGACACCTCCTACGAGCAGTACTTC | CASSQDRVDTSYEQYF | TRBJ2-7 | few | . | 16 | TRBV4-3
TGTGCCAGCAGTCCGGGACAGGGAAAGGAGACCCAGTACTTC | CASSPGQGKETQYF | TRBJ2-5 | few | TRBD1 | 14 | TRBV7-9
TGCGCCAGCAGCCAAGATAGTTGGGGCTTGAGCTCCTACGAGCAGTACTTC | CASSQDSWGLSSYEQYF | TRBJ2-7 | . | . | 17 | TRBV4-1
TGCGCCAGCAGACCTATCGGGGGGCAAAAAACTGAAGCTTTCTTT | CASRPIGGQKTEAFF | TRBJ1-1 | . | . | 15 | TRBV5-1
TGTGCCAGCAGCGTAGGGGGGGATAATGAAAAACTGTTTTTT | CASSVGGDNEKLFF | TRBJ1-4 | . | . | 14 | TRBV9
TGTGCCATCAGTGACAGTAACAACTATGGCTACACCTTC | CAISDSNNYGYTF | TRBJ1-2 | . | . | 13 | TRBV10-3
TGTGCCAGCAGTTCTCGATCCCGACAGGTCTACGAGCAGTACTTC | CASSSRSRQVYEQYF | TRBJ2-7 | . | . | 15 | TRBV27
TGTGCCAGCAGCCGGGACAGCTACAATGAGCAGTTCTTC | CASSRDSYNEQFF | TRBJ2-1 | . | TRBD1 | 13 | TRBV5-4
TGTGCCAGCAGCGGGACTTATAGCAATCAGCCCCAGCATTTT | CASSGTYSNQPQHF | TRBJ1-5 | . | . | 14 | TRBV5-5
TGTGCCAGCAGCAGGGGACTAGCGGGCAATGAGCAGTTCTTC | CASSRGLAGNEQFF | TRBJ2-1 | . | TRBD2 | 14 | TRBV9
TGTGCCAGCAGCTTAGGTCCCGGGAACCTAGATACGCAGTATTTT | CASSLGPGNLDTQYF | TRBJ2-3 | . | . | 15 | TRBV11-2
TGCGCCAGCAGCCAGAAAGAGGAGTTCGAGCAGTACTTC | CASSQKEEFEQYF | TRBJ2-7 | . | . | 13 | TRBV4-1
TGTGCCACCAGCAGAGGAGGAAGCTCCTACGAGCAGTACTTC | CATSRGGSSYEQYF | TRBJ2-7 | once | . | 14 | TRBV15
TGTGCCAGCAGCTTAGCAGGACAGGGGGTCTACGAGCAGTACTTC | CASSLAGQGVYEQYF | TRBJ2-7 | . | TRBD1 | 15 | TRBV7-2
TGTGCCAGCAGCGGACAGGGGGGAAACACCATATATTTT | CASSGQGGNTIYF | TRBJ1-3 | . | TRBD1 | 13 | TRBV6-1
TGTGCCAGCAGCATAGGGGACAGGGGTTACGAGCAGTACTTC | CASSIGDRGYEQYF | TRBJ2-7 | few | TRBD1 | 14 | TRBV7-2
TGTGCCAGCAGTTTGACAGGGCCTGCGAGCAATCAGCCCCAGCATTTT | CASSLTGPASNQPQHF | TRBJ1-5 | . | TRBD1 | 16 | TRBV28
TGCAGTGCTACCGACAGGAATGGCTACACCTTC | CSATDRNGYTF | TRBJ1-2 | . | . | 11 | TRBV20-1
TGTGCCAGCAGTTCAGGCCTTAACTATGGCTACACCTTC | CASSSGLNYGYTF | TRBJ1-2 | few | . | 13 | TRBV2
TGCGCCAGCAGCCAAGGGGCGACGGGGACTAGCGGTAGCACAGATACGCAGTATTTT | CASSQGATGTSGSTDTQYF | TRBJ2-3 | once | TRBD2 | 19 | TRBV4-3
TGTGCCAGCAGCGTAGAGGGGATGGGGCAAAACATTCAGTACTTC | CASSVEGMGQNIQYF | TRBJ2-4 | . | . | 15 | TRBV9